This T cell receptor beta chain appears in the sequencing data of a study of cytomegalovirus exposure and HLA in healthy donors. Whole-study findings and limits: Rates of TCR association differed by HLA locus in a later analysis, with DRB1 highest and HLA-C lowest.

Turning to this clone: Its antigen is unidentified.

The CDR3 is 17 residues long. Germline-derived CDR1 and CDR2 are SGHRS and YFSETQ. The trim removed 5 bases at V and 5 bases at J, leaving 15 bases unmatched. The PCR ran on 60 Vbeta and 13 Jbeta primers. Using immunoSEQ multiplex PCR, the repertoire was profiled, and TCRdb retains in-frame clones only, with some absent. This sample has some 200,000 clones; over 75% occur once, and the top ten carry roughly 0.1%. This TCR came from a boy between 2 and 10 years old in good health and CMV-seronegative. The chain recombines TRBV5-1 with TRBJ2-1, with 8 nucleotides matching TRBD2. Input material: PBMCs. The CDR3 is CASSGSGGGGINNEQFF. The CDR3 coding sequence is TGCGCCAGCAGTGGGTCCGGTGGCGGGGGGATAAACAATGAGCAGTTCTTC.